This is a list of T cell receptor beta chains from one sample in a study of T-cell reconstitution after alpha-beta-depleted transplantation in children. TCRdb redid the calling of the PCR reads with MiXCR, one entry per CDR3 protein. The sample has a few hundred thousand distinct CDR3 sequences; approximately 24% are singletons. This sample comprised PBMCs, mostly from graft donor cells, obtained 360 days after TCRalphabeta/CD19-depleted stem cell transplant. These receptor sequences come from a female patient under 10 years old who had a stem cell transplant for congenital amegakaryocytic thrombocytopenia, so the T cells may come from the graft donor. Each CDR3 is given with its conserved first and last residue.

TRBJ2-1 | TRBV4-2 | CASSHIYRLVSTYNEQFF
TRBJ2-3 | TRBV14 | CASRFLLERYTDTQYF
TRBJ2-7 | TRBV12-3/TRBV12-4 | CASSSGLAGAFYEQYF
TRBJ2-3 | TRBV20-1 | CSAMKTGADTQYF
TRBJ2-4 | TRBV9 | CASSPGTTVGKNIQYF
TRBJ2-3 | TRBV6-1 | CASSEAGQGADTQYF
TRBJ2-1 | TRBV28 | CASSPPIAGGRYNEQFF
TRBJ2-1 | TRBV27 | CASWRTGGYNEQFF
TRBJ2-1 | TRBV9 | CASSGLNNEQFF
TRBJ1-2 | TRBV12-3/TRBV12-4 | CASSLLGAGGYTF
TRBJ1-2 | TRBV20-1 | CSARRVYGYTF